Listed below are T cell receptor beta chains from one sample, sequenced in a study of CD8+ T cells in alopecia areata. Libraries were prepared by immunoSEQ multiplex PCR; TCRdb keeps only in-frame clonotypes and omits some of them. The data show about 220,000 clones, less than 75% seen once. Material: CD4+ T cells sorted from blood, obtained at week 4, from a patient treated with tofacitinib. Receptors were obtained from a human donor with alopecia areata. Both conserved end residues are part of each CDR3.

j_gene | v_gene | CDR3aa
TRBJ1-1 | TRBV6-5 | CASRVGYEAFF
TRBJ2-7 | TRBV7-3 | CASSQFREGEQYF
TRBJ1-5 | TRBV30 | CAWAGGDNQPQHF
TRBJ1-2 | TRBV30 | CAWSLTNYGYTF
TRBJ2-7 | TRBV30 | CAWSVGGEQYF
TRBJ1-1 | TRBV29-1 | CSVDFGRNTEAFF
TRBJ1-2 | TRBV30 | CAWREDRVGYTF
TRBJ1-2 | TRBV6-5 | CASRAGGADGYTF
TRBJ2-7 | TRBV4-3 | CASSQDIRVEQYF
TRBJ2-3 | TRBV29-1 | CSVKRGVGDTQYF
TRBJ1-1 | TRBV10-1 | CASSESLGTEAFF
TRBJ1-6 | TRBV18 | CASSPGSDSSPLHF
TRBJ1-5 | TRBV7-2 | CASSLDRAGGQPQHF
TRBJ1-2 | TRBV5-4 | CASSLEQGTNYGYTF
TRBJ1-2 | TRBV4-3 | CASSQAAGANYGYTF
TRBJ1-6 | TRBV5-1 | CASSPQGQDNSPLHF
TRBJ1-2 | TRBV29-1 | CSVSQDRAASGYTF
TRBJ2-7 | TRBV7-8 | CASSLARLAGVYEQYF
TRBJ2-1 | TRBV7-2 | CASSLRSSYNEQFF
TRBJ2-3 | TRBV29-1 | CSVGGSLAFDTQYF
TRBJ1-6 | TRBV7-9 | CASSSQGRPLHF
TRBJ2-4 | TRBV4-3 | CASSQGPASAAKNIQYF
TRBJ2-4 | TRBV29-1 | CSVGGRSRDIQYF
TRBJ1-1 | TRBV29-1 | CSVEDWTDGAFF
TRBJ2-5 | TRBV2 | CASRARVAETQYF
TRBJ1-1 | TRBV7-2 | CASSLSGQMNTEAFF
TRBJ2-3 | TRBV18 | CASSPGRGDPDTQYF
TRBJ1-6 | TRBV6-5 | CASGRQGAYSPLHF
TRBJ1-1 | TRBV29-1 | CSVEPQGSTEAFF
TRBJ1-2 | TRBV29-1 | CSVDRQGEHGYTF
TRBJ2-5 | TRBV11-2 | CASARDRAQETQYF
TRBJ2-7 | TRBV7-6 | CASSLRSSGPEQYF
TRBJ1-1 | TRBV5-6 | CASSLAQNTEAFF
TRBJ1-1 | TRBV20-1 | CSAWGQLGAFF
TRBJ2-2 | TRBV29-1 | CSVSRGTPNTGELFF
TRBJ2-1 | TRBV7-2 | CASSSPGTSGGVSYNEQFF
TRBJ2-7 | TRBV23-1 | CASSQPGYF
TRBJ1-1 | TRBV5-6 | CASSPLGVEGAEAFF
TRBJ1-2 | TRBV7-2 | CASSLSPRQGTDYGYTF
TRBJ1-5 | TRBV4-3 | CASSQDRTDRAQHF
TRBJ1-2 | TRBV2 | CASSETGPNYGYTF
TRBJ1-2 | TRBV7-2 | CASSPGQGMRGYTF
TRBJ2-3 | TRBV11-2 | CASSFSGGQADTQYF
TRBJ1-1 | TRBV15 | CATSRADRVWRRTEAFF
TRBJ1-5 | TRBV25-1 | CASSDYSNQPQHF
TRBJ1-1 | TRBV10-2 | CASSESGYTEAFF
TRBJ1-1 | TRBV4-1 | CASSQVGPDEMNTEAFF
TRBJ1-4 | TRBV25-1 | CASKFNTGTGSEKLFF
TRBJ1-2 | TRBV29-1 | CSVEDQDSYGYTF
TRBJ1-1 | TRBV4-1 | CASSQEAGLSNTEAFF
TRBJ2-7 | TRBV29-1 | CSAGTSGVSYEQYF
TRBJ2-5 | TRBV15 | CATSREGTGETQYF
TRBJ2-2 | TRBV30 | CAWGSLGAAGELFF
TRBJ2-1 | TRBV7-3 | CASSSPDRNEQFF
TRBJ1-5 | TRBV30 | CAWSVDGGSQPQHF
TRBJ2-1 | TRBV6-5 | CASSSTGGSYNEQFF
TRBJ2-1 | TRBV27 | CASSFGRGEFNEQFF
TRBJ2-5 | TRBV6-1 | CASRATGSGQETQYF
TRBJ1-1 | TRBV29-1 | CSVELRQGSPEAFF